What follows describes a single T cell receptor beta chain. This clonotype was seen repeatedly, ten times or more. The antigen it recognizes is unknown. No qualities accompany the bases; no much larger clone lies one base away. Library preparation was by multiplex PCR. Sequencer: Illumina HiSeq 4000. CDR3 regions were amplified by Arm-PCR with iRepertoire HTBI primers to construct TCR beta libraries. Gel purification was performed on PCR products prior to sequencing. The original methods were these. A total of roughly 67 TRBV and some 15 TRBJ segments were identified across samples and were used for gene usage analysis of CDR3 amino acid clonotypes. COPE and FqMerger were used to merge the filtered high-quality paired reads into contigs. Contigs were aligned with BLAST to IMGT TRBV, TRBD and TRBJ reference genes, and CDR3 was defined per IMGT. Any clonotype with a frequency above 0.1% was counted as a highly expanded clone. Repertoire diversity was measured by Shannon entropy, and V-J evenness by the Gini coefficient. A clonotype was considered public if more than one individual shared it. TCRdb passed the public sequencing reads through fastp at Q25 and MiXCR, retaining productive beta sequences. Rows matching on CDR3 protein sequence are summarized as one entry with the most common DNA and genes. These V and J calls derive from TCRdb rather than the authors' analysis. Present in this sample are 350,000 to 450,000 distinct CDR3 sequences, 20% to 25% of which were seen just once. Roughly an eighth of the sample rests with the top ten.

CDR1 and CDR2 are drawn from the germline V gene: MDHEN, SYDVKM. Trimming removed 6 bases from V and 2 bases from J, leaving 10 bases between the germline ends. There are 13 amino acids in the CDR3, from cysteine to phenylalanine inclusive. Kept here is only the CDR3 DNA, which spans 39 bases and is read in frame from base 1. The sample comes from a study of regulatory T cells in long-lasting Graves disease (dated by TCRdb to about 2021). At the level of the whole study: Persistent Graves' disease was defined as persistently positive TSH receptor autoantibodies together with antithyroid drug treatment for over 5 years. Peripheral blood TCR sequencing and RNA sequencing compared persistent Graves' disease patients with newly diagnosed Graves' disease patients. A total of some 35 samples underwent TCR sequencing: around 13 from persistent and roughly 20 from newly diagnosed Graves' disease patients. Persistent Graves' disease patients in the clinical cohort had taken antithyroid drugs for around 10 years on average. The study was registered as a clinical trial and conducted in China.

The research as a whole found: TRBV28, TRBJ1-2 and TRBJ2-5 were preferentially used in persistent disease, while TRBV20-1 and TRBJ2-1 were favored in newly diagnosed disease. Because the primary lesion, thyroid tissue, could not be accessed, the study looked at peripheral blood alone. Sequencing and analysis were restricted to the TCR beta chain. The authors acknowledged the small sample size as a limitation that may reduce accuracy. Patients with persistent disease shared more public clonotypes (under 3,000) than newly diagnosed patients did (more than 900). Compared with newly diagnosed patients, patients with persistent Graves' disease had lower TCR Shannon entropy and fewer highly expanded clones, which suggests clonal expansion.

The meaning of the sample's time point label: persistent/refractory GD, antithyroid drugs over 5 years with positive TRAb. RNA was extracted from PBMCs in TRIzol for both TCR sequencing and RNA sequencing. Graves' disease was diagnosed according to American Thyroid Association guidelines. Recruitment of patients was carried out at an endocrinology department in Xi'an, China. Each patient gave around 9.2 milliliters of peripheral blood, collected in an EDTA anticoagulant tube. Ficoll Paque Plus density gradient separation was used to isolate PBMCs, and no additional T cell sorting was done. An Agilent 2100 Bioanalyzer and agarose gel were used to check RNA quality, while a NanoDrop 2000 measured RNA concentration.

The sequence joins TRBV28 to TRBJ1-2; the D gene is perhaps TRBD1, on 5 matching bases. The material sequenced was peripheral blood mononuclear cells (PBMCs), taken when the disease was refractory, from a patient treated with antithyroid drugs. The TCR was taken from a female donor with Graves disease. The DNA reads as follows: TGTGCCAGCAGCTCCAGGGTGAACTATGGCTACACCTTC. It specifies CASSSRVNYGYTF.